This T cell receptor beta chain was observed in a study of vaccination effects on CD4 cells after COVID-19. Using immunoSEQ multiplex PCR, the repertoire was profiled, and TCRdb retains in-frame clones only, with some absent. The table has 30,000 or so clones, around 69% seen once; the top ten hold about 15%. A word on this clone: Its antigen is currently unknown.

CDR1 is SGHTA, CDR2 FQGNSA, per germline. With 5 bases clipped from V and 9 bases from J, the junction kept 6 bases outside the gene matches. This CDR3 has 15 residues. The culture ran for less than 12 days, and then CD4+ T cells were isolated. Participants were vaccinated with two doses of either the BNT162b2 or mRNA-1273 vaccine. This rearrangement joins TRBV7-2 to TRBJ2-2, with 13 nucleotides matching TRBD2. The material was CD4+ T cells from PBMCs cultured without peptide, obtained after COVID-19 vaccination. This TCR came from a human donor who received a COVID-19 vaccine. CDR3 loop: CASSRLAGGSRELFF. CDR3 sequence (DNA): TGTGCCAGCAGCAGACTAGCGGGAGGTAGTAGGGAGCTGTTTTTT.